This T cell receptor (beta chain) was recorded in a study of blood T cell repertoires in COVID-19. Study summary: COVID-19 samples collected from the United States, Italy and Spain covered acute and convalescent phases.

Patients of the Seattle cohort, enrolled during active infection, were followed longitudinally. Authors' processing steps: How many nucleated cells were present was estimated from reference gene primer amplification. Here immunoSEQ multiplex PCR was the method, and the copy in TCRdb shows in-frame clones only, minus some. From that table come the V and J calls and clone size; the DNA was used to work out D and trimming. In the table there are about 170,000 clones, about 88% of which are singletons. Germline V gives CDR1 MDHEN, CDR2 SYDVKM. The junction had 13 bases not matched to a gene; V was cut back by 8 bases and J by 2 bases. This CDR3 has 19 residues.

The receptor comes from a woman aged 80 or over with COVID-19, enrolled during active disease. Sequences were obtained from peripheral blood. The chain couples TRBV28 to TRBJ2-3; 16 bases are shared with TRBD2. This chain's CDR3 is CASPTKGLAGGWATDTQYF. The CDR3 region has the DNA TGTGCCAGCCCAACCAAGGGACTAGCGGGAGGGTGGGCCACAGATACGCAGTATTTT.